This note documents a single T cell receptor beta chain sequence. Its target is unknown. Profiling relied on immunoSEQ multiplex PCR, and the TCRdb table lists in-frame clones only, not all of them. The sample holds about 20,000 clones, 75% to 90% seen once. The data originate from a study of T cells in localized non-small cell lung cancer. Whole-study results and caveats: The greatest T cell clonality was found in uninvolved adjacent lung (higher than in tumor). Higher adjacent-lung clonality was associated with shorter survival. Paired adjacent lung recovered a median roughly 54 of the top 100 tumor clones. Only one tumor region was sequenced, so heterogeneity remains possible.

This material consisted of PBMCs, taken before any cancer treatment. The origin of this receptor is a man aged 40 to 69 with stage II squamous cell lung carcinoma.

CDR3 loop: CSAPRPDGYTF. Written as DNA, the CDR3 is TGCAGTGCTCCTCGTCCGGATGGCTACACCTTC. The V call is TRBV20-1, the J call TRBJ1-2; D is unclear. Per the germline V gene, CDR1 is DFQATT and CDR2 is SNEGSKA (reference sequence). This CDR3 has 11 residues. Trimming cost V 5 bases and J 6 bases, with 10 bases left between them.